This TCR beta chain was captured by sequencing in a study of OX40 agonist ivuxolimab in advanced cancers. Study as a whole: Patients received the agonistic anti-OX40 (CD134) antibody ivuxolimab.

TCRdb keeps only in-frame clones here, not all; method: immunoSEQ multiplex PCR. The data show about 83,000 clones, around 86% seen once. This TCR was sampled from an adult with an advanced solid tumor such as melanoma, head and neck, liver or kidney cancer. The material sequenced was CD4+ or CD8+ T cells sorted from blood, taken in a trial of the OX40 agonist ivuxolimab.

This chain's CDR3 is CASSTGSNFEAFF. The DNA for the CDR3 is TGTGCCAGCTCGACAGGATCTAATTTCGAAGCTTTCTTT. V is TRBV7-2 and J is TRBJ1-1; D might be TRBD1 (6 bases). The CDR3 spans 13 residues. Per the germline V gene, CDR1 is SGHTA and CDR2 is FQGNSA. The V end lost 8 bases, the J end lost 8 bases, and 18 bases lay between the germline ends.